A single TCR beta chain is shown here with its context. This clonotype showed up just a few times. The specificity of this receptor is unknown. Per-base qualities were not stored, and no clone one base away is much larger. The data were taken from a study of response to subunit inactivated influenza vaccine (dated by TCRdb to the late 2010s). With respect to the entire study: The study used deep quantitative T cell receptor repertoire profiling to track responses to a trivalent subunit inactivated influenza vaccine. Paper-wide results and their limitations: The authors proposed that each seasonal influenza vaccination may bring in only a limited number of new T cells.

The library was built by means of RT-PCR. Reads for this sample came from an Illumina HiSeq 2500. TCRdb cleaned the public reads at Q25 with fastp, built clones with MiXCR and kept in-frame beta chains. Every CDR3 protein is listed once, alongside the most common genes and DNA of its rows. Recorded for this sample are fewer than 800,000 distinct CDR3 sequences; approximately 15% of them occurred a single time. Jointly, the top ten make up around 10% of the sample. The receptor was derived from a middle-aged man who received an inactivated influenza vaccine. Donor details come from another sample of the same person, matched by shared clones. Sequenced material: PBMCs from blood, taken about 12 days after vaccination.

The DNA reads as follows: TGCGCCAGCAGCCAAGAGCCCTCCGGGCTGGGCGCTATAGATACGCAGTATTTT. This codes for CASSQEPSGLGAIDTQYF. The chain is encoded by TRBV4-3 joined to TRBJ2-3, with no confidently assigned D gene. The germline ends are 21 bases apart after V is trimmed by 0 bases and J by 5 bases. CDR1 and CDR2 (LGHNA, YSLEER) derive from the germline V gene. There are 18 amino acids in the CDR3, from cysteine to phenylalanine inclusive. The read is trimmed to its CDR3 DNA, 54 bases read in frame from base 1.